This TCR beta chain came from a study of blood T cell repertoires in COVID-19. Assay used: immunoSEQ multiplex PCR; TCRdb lists only in-frame clones, some missing. The table lists 93,000 or so clones, under 90% of them singletons. Trimming shortened V by 5 bases and J by 0 bases, and 16 bases separated the two germline ends. From germline, CDR1 is MDHEN and CDR2 SYDVKM. The CDR3 is 16 residues long. This chain uses TRBV28 with TRBJ1-1; TRBD1 might be the D (6 bases). Sequenced input: peripheral blood. The TCR comes from a human donor in a cohort sampled during active or convalescent COVID-19. The CDR3 sequence: CASSPFGTLMNTEAFF. The CDR3 DNA sequence: TGTGCCAGCAGTCCATTCGGGACACTTATGAACACTGAAGCTTTCTTT.